These 29 T cell receptor beta chains originate from one sample sequenced in a study of blood T cell repertoires in COVID-19. Sequencing used immunoSEQ multiplex PCR; TCRdb keeps in-frame clones, though not all of them. Among about 260,000 clones listed, around 90% were seen once. Sequencing was carried out using peripheral blood. These receptors came from a woman in her fifties or sixties with COVID-19, enrolled during active disease.

The chain recombines TRBV19 with TRBJ1-2, with D uncertain. Trimming stripped 4 bases from V and 4 bases from J, with 22 bases between. The CDR3 is 17 residues long. In germline, CDR1 is LNHDA, CDR2 SQIVND (reference sequence). CDR3 amino acids: CASSNSGSIYGSYGYTF. In DNA form, the CDR3 reads TGTGCCAGTAGTAATAGCGGTTCCATTTACGGCAGCTATGGCTACACCTTC.

The chain has TRBV30 and TRBJ1-6, with 7 positions matching TRBD1. Trimming removed 0 bases from V and 6 bases from J; junction bases left unmatched: 5. The CDR3 contains 15 residues. Germline V gene sequence: CDR1 GTSNPN, CDR2 SVGIG (reference sequence). In nucleotides, the CDR3 is TGTGCCTGGAGTGTGAGGGGGCGGCTTAATTCACCCCTCCACTTT. It codes for CAWSVRGRLNSPLHF.

V usage is TRBV27 and J usage is TRBJ2-7; D is possibly TRBD1 (6 bases). This CDR3 region has 14 residues. Trimming left V 9 bases short and J 6 bases short, with 21 bases between. Germline loops: CDR1 MNHEY, CDR2 SMNVEV (reference sequence). In DNA, the CDR3 is TGTGCCAGTAGACAGGCAGCGGTCCGCTCCGAGCAGTACTTC. It specifies CASRQAAVRSEQYF.

The chain uses TRBV9 and TRBJ1-4; D may be TRBD1 (5 bases). Between the trimmed V and J ends, which lost 3 bases and 7 bases, there was a span of 10 bases. Germline-derived CDR1 and CDR2 are SGDLS and YYNGEE. The CDR3 contains 13 residues. The CDR3 loop is CASSAGRGEKLFF. The CDR3 DNA reads TGTGCCAGCAGCGCCGGAAGGGGTGAAAAACTGTTTTTT.

The V and J genes are TRBV9 and TRBJ2-1; the match to TRBD2 covers 11 bases. The V gene end was trimmed by 0 bases and the J gene end by 7 bases; junction bases not matched to a gene: 9. CDR1 and CDR2 (germline): SGDLS, YYNGEE. The length of the CDR3 is 17 residues. DNA for the CDR3: TGTGCCAGCAGCGTAGGGCTAGCGGGAGGCCTAGGGAATGAGCAGTTCTTC. The encoded protein is CASSVGLAGGLGNEQFF.

The chain is built from TRBV7-9 and TRBJ1-2; 9 bases line up with TRBD1. The junction had 3 bases not matched to a gene; V was cut back by 5 bases and J by 2 bases. The CDR3 runs to 14 residues. Germline V gene data show CDR1 as SEHNR and CDR2 as FQNEAQ (reference sequence). CDR3 bases: TGTGCCAGCAGCGAAGGACAGGGGAACTATGGCTACACCTTC. This gives the protein CASSEGQGNYGYTF. The full variable domain, in which reference TRBV7-9 and TRBJ1-2 provide the parts outside the CDR3, is DTGVSQNPRHKITKRGQNVTFRCDPISEHNRLYWYRQTLGQGPEFLTYFQNEAQLEKSRLLSDRFSAERPKGSFSTLEIQRTEQGDSAMYLCASSEGQGNYGYTFGSGTRLTVV.

The CDR3 loop is CSAATKPGETQYF. The CDR3 DNA reads TGCAGCGCCGCGACTAAACCTGGGGAGACCCAGTACTTC. V gene TRBV29-1 combines with J gene TRBJ2-5, with D tentatively TRBD2 (5 bases). The length of the CDR3 is 13 residues. Per the germline V gene, CDR1 is SQVTM and CDR2 is ANQGSEA. Between the trimmed V and J ends, which lost 7 bases and 5 bases, there was a span of 17 bases.

This chain joins TRBV10-2 and TRBJ2-7; D not certain. V shed 3 bases and J shed 2 bases, with 17 bases lying between them. CDR1 WSHSY and CDR2 SAAADI come from the germline V gene. The CDR3 extends over 16 amino acids. The CDR3 protein is CASSEYAVIGAYEQYF. The CDR3 DNA sequence: TGCGCCAGCAGTGAATATGCGGTCATAGGAGCCTACGAGCAGTACTTC.

The chain has TRBV11-2 and TRBJ1-3; D perhaps matches TRBD1 (5 bases). The V gene lost 5 bases and the J gene lost 0 bases, with 11 bases spanning the gap. CDR3 length equals 15 residues. Germline V gives CDR1 SGHAT, CDR2 FQNNGV. CDR3 residues: CASSPPGGSGNTIYF. CDR3 sequence (DNA): TGTGCCAGCAGCCCCCCGGGGGGCTCTGGAAACACCATATATTTT. Full variable domain (outside the CDR3, taken from reference TRBV11-2 and TRBJ1-3): EAGVAQSPRYKIIEKRQSVAFWCNPISGHATLYWYQQILGQGPKLLIQFQNNGVVDDSQLPKDRFSAERLKGVDSTLKIQPAKLEDSAVYLCASSPPGGSGNTIYFGEGSWLTVV.

The rearrangement joins TRBV7-9 to TRBJ2-7; TRBD1 is a possible D gene (5 bases). The V gene's germline CDR1 is SEHNR and CDR2 FQNEAQ (reference sequence). V dropped 8 bases and J dropped 0 bases, with 14 bases sitting between them. This CDR3 has 14 amino acids. The CDR3 nucleotides are TGTGCCAGCGTCCGAGGAGACAGCTCCTACGAGCAGTACTTC. It specifies CASVRGDSSYEQYF.

V gene TRBV11-2 combines with J gene TRBJ2-5, with D possibly being TRBD2 (5 bases). There are 14 residues in the CDR3. Germline V lookup: CDR1 SGHAT, CDR2 FQNNGV. V gave up 5 bases and J gave up 7 bases, with 17 bases separating them. CDR3 protein: CASSHRTAEGTQYF. CDR3 in DNA: TGTGCCAGCAGCCACCGGACGGCCGAGGGGACCCAGTACTTC.

CDR3 nucleotide sequence: TGTGCCAGCAGCTCCTACAGGGAGAGGGGTCAGCCCCAGCATTTT. Translated, it gives CASSSYRERGQPQHF. This chain connects TRBV13 to TRBJ1-5; tentative D call: TRBD1 (6 bases). The CDR3 runs to 15 residues. Germline V CDR1 and CDR2: PRHDT, FYEKMQ (reference sequence). V lost 4 bases and J lost 6, with 16 bases in between.

V is TRBV19 and J is TRBJ2-6; D is ambiguous. Germline V CDR1 and CDR2: LNHDA, SQIVND (reference sequence). Trimming removed 0 bases from V and 0 bases from J, with 9 bases in between. CDR3 size: 17 residues. The DNA of the CDR3 is TGTGCCAGTAGTATAGATACGGCGGCCTCTGGGGCCAACGTCCTGACTTTC. It is translated as CASSIDTAASGANVLTF.

The genes are TRBV19 and TRBJ2-1, with 7 bases fitting TRBD2. CDR3 length equals 19 residues. CDR1 and CDR2 (germline): LNHDA, SQIVND (reference sequence). The V segment lost 5 bases and the J segment 0 bases; nucleotides outside the gene matches: 16. CDR3 DNA sequence: TGTGCCAGTAGTTGGGCGGGAGTGGCAACTGGGAACTCCTACAATGAGCAGTTCTTC. Translated, it gives CASSWAGVATGNSYNEQFF.

This clone was picked up a small number of times. This sequence joins TRBV29-1 and TRBJ2-1, with TRBD2 matching 10 bases. The germline V gene encodes CDR1 SQVTM and CDR2 ANQGSEA. The CDR3 contains 14 residues. Trimming at V came to 8 bases and at J to 4 bases, leaving 8 bases not matched to a gene. CDR3 nucleotide sequence: TGCAGCACAAGGACTAGCGGAGTATACAATGAGCAGTTCTTC. It yields the protein CSTRTSGVYNEQFF.

The chain is built from TRBV18 and TRBJ1-4; unclear D gene. Trimming cost V 6 bases and J 4 bases, with 27 bases left between them. The length of the CDR3 is 19 residues. The germline V gene encodes CDR1 KGHSH and CDR2 LQKENI. CDR3: CASSQLVISRVASNEKLFF. The CDR3 region has the DNA TGTGCCAGCTCCCAGCTCGTCATATCGCGGGTCGCGAGTAATGAAAAACTGTTTTTT.

The rearrangement uses TRBV5-5 and TRBJ2-2; 7 bases fit TRBD1. Unmatched junction bases numbered 7, after V lost 4 bases and J lost 4 bases. The CDR3 is 15 amino acids. Looked up from germline, CDR1 is SGHKS and CDR2 is YYEKEE (reference sequence). The CDR3 coding sequence is TGTGCCAGCAGCCCTGGACAGGCGGTCACCGGGGAGCTGTTTTTT. Encoded protein: CASSPGQAVTGELFF. Looking up the rest from reference TRBV5-5 and TRBJ2-2 gives the full variable domain: DAGVTQSPTHLIKTRGQQVTLRCSPISGHKSVSWYQQVLGQGPQFIFQYYEKEERGRGNFPDRFSARQFPNYSSELNVNALLLGDSALYLCASSPGQAVTGELFFGEGSRLTVL.

The chain carries TRBV3-1 (or the pseudogene TRBV3-2) and TRBJ2-5; 10 nucleotides align to TRBD1. The CDR3 loop spans 15 amino acids. Trimming cost V 4 bases and J 2 bases; bases outside gene matches: 4. The V gene's germline CDR1 is LGHDT and CDR2 YNNKEL (reference sequence). CDR3 protein: CASSPRTGGQETQYF. As DNA, the CDR3 is TGTGCCAGCAGCCCCCGGACAGGGGGACAAGAGACCCAGTACTTC.

The rearrangement uses TRBV5-6 and TRBJ1-2; the match to TRBD1 covers 10 bases. Germline V lookup: CDR1 SGHDT, CDR2 YYEEEE. V was clipped by 4 bases and J by 5 bases; unmatched bases: 11. The CDR3 has 16 residues. The CDR3 DNA reads as TGTGCCAGCAGCCACGATACGACAGGGGGCTCGTATGGCTACACCTTC. Its protein is CASSHDTTGGSYGYTF.

The count of this clone is one. V is TRBV10-3 and J is TRBJ2-7, with 14 bases lining up with TRBD2. The V gene end was trimmed by 5 bases and the J gene end by 3 bases; junction bases not matched to a gene: 9. Germline CDR1 is ENHRY and CDR2 is SYGVKD. The CDR3 is 17 amino acids. For the CDR3, the DNA is TGTGCCATCAGTAGCATCGGACTAGCGGGAGGAGGCTACGAGCAGTACTTC. Its translation is CAISSIGLAGGGYEQYF.

V usage is TRBV6-5 and J usage is TRBJ2-2, with D possibly matching TRBD2 (5 bases). Germline assignment: CDR1 MNHEY and CDR2 SVGAGI. Trimming removed 4 bases from V and 0 bases from J, with 9 bases in between. The CDR3 is made up of 15 amino acids. In DNA, the CDR3 is TGTGCCAGCAGTTCCAGGACTCCGAACACCGGGGAGCTGTTTTTT. Translated, it gives CASSSRTPNTGELFF.

V usage is TRBV20-1 and J usage is TRBJ1-2; D not certain. Trimming pared 6 bases from V and 4 bases from J, leaving 9 bases between. This CDR3 contains 11 residues. CDR1 is DFQATT and CDR2 is SNEGSKA in the germline V gene (reference sequence). The CDR3 DNA reads as TGCAGTGCCGAAGGGAGCTATGGCTACACCTTC. This codes for CSAEGSYGYTF.

This chain uses TRBV27 with TRBJ2-3; 14 bases align to TRBD2. Germline-derived CDR1 and CDR2 are MNHEY and SMNVEV (reference sequence). The CDR3 has 18 amino acids. V gave up 7 bases and J gave up 2 bases; unmatched junction bases: 11. As DNA, the CDR3 is TGTGCCAGCAAGGGACTAGCGGGAGTTAGGCCCGCCACAGATACGCAGTATTTT. This encodes CASKGLAGVRPATDTQYF.

This chain joins TRBV21-1 and TRBJ2-7; TRBD2, the table's D call, was not compared with the DNA. TRBV21-1 is termed a pseudogene. This CDR3 region has 19 residues. The CDR3 loop is CASSKAAVSTSGTLYEQYF. CDR3 bases: TGTGCCAGCAGCAAAGCCGCGGTATCGACTAGCGGAACCTTATACGAGCAGTACTTC.

The genes are TRBV19 and TRBJ1-4; a possible D gene is TRBD1 (6 bases). CDR3 size: 13 residues. V lost 9 bases, J lost 6 bases, and 14 bases lay in between. From germline, CDR1 is LNHDA and CDR2 SQIVND (reference sequence). This CDR3 is CASRGRVDEKLFF. DNA for the CDR3: TGTGCCAGCAGGGGACGGGTAGATGAAAAACTGTTTTTT.

CDR3 nucleotide sequence: TGCGCTGGCAGGGCGAACACCGGGGAGCTGTTTTTT. Protein sequence: CAGRANTGELFF. The rearrangement links TRBV5-1 to TRBJ2-2; weak D call: TRBD1 (5 bases). Germline V gene lookup returns CDR1 SGHRS and CDR2 YFSETQ. The CDR3 sequence is 12 residues long.

This chain uses TRBV7-2 with TRBJ2-7; 11 nucleotides line up with TRBD2. J gave up 4 bases and V 5 bases, and 10 bases lay outside the gene matches. Germline V gives CDR1 SGHTA, CDR2 FQGNSA. The length of the CDR3 is 16 residues. The CDR3 is CASSRPPGLAAYEQYF. In DNA, the CDR3 is TGTGCCAGCAGCAGGCCCCCGGGACTAGCGGCGTACGAGCAGTACTTC.

The V and J genes are TRBV7-3 and TRBJ1-1; 7 bases are shared with TRBD1. With V trimmed by 5 bases and J by 0 bases, 6 bases remained unmatched. Looked up from germline, CDR1 is SGHTA and CDR2 is FQGTGA. The CDR3 consists of 15 residues. The CDR3 nucleotides read TGTGCCAGCAGCCCACCCGGGACAGTGAACACTGAAGCTTTCTTT. This sequence encodes CASSPPGTVNTEAFF. Looking up the rest from reference TRBV7-3 and TRBJ1-1 gives the full variable domain: GAGVSQTPSNKVTEKGKYVELRCDPISGHTALYWYRQSLGQGPEFLIYFQGTGAADDSGLPNDRFFAVRPEGSVSTLKIQRTERGDSAVYLCASSPPGTVNTEAFFGQGTRLTVV.

Concerning this clone itself: This same CDR3 is encoded by further DNA sequences in the sample. The chain recombines TRBV7-9 with TRBJ1-5, with D perhaps TRBD1 (6 bases). This CDR3 has 14 residues. V dropped 1 base and J dropped 2 bases, with 6 bases sitting between them. Per germline, CDR1 SEHNR and CDR2 FQNEAQ (reference sequence). Written as DNA, the CDR3 is TGTGCCAGCAGCTTAGGACAGGGCAATCAGCCCCAGCATTTT. This codes for CASSLGQGNQPQHF.